The rows below give T cell receptor beta chains drawn from one sample of a study of Ad26.COV2.S vaccination and SARS-CoV-2 variants. Using immunoSEQ multiplex PCR, the repertoire was profiled, and TCRdb retains in-frame clones only, with some absent. The profile shows 400,000 to 450,000 clones, about 90% of them singletons. This specimen was peripheral blood, taken in a trial of Ad26.COV2.S vaccine versus placebo. The receptors stem from a person aged 18 to 65 who received the Ad26.COV2.S COVID-19 vaccine or a placebo. The CDR3 runs from the conserved cysteine through the conserved F or W. The order of the fields is J gene, D gene, clone size, V gene, CDR3 DNA, CDR3 protein. D genes are given only for firm matches. Clone size is given for some rows only: seen once, a few or many times, or a class if the clone is expanded.

j_call: TRBJ2-1
d_call: TRBD2
clone_size: NA
v_call: TRBV29-1
cdr3_nt: TGCAGCGCCCACTGGCGGGAGGGTCCCTTCTTC
cdr3_aa: CSAHWREGPFF

j_call: TRBJ2-6
d_call: NA
clone_size: once
v_call: TRBV9
cdr3_nt: TGTGCCAGCAGCGTAGTACAGGAGAGCTCTGGGGCCAACGTCCTGACTTTC
cdr3_aa: CASSVVQESSGANVLTF

j_call: TRBJ1-5
d_call: NA
clone_size: NA
v_call: TRBV7-9
cdr3_nt: TGTGCCAGCAGCGAAACAGGGTTAAGTCAGCCCCAGCATTTT
cdr3_aa: CASSETGLSQPQHF

j_call: TRBJ2-1
d_call: NA
clone_size: NA
v_call: TRBV29-1
cdr3_nt: TGCAGCGTTGAGAACAGGGCTAATGAGCAGTTCTTC
cdr3_aa: CSVENRANEQFF

j_call: TRBJ1-5
d_call: NA
clone_size: once
v_call: TRBV28
cdr3_nt: TGTGCCAGCAGTTTTTTCGGCAGTCAGCCCCAGCATTTT
cdr3_aa: CASSFFGSQPQHF

j_call: TRBJ1-5
d_call: NA
clone_size: NA
v_call: TRBV7-8
cdr3_nt: TGTGCCAGCAGCCCAGGAGGTGGAGGGTATCAGCCCCAGCATTTT
cdr3_aa: CASSPGGGGYQPQHF

j_call: TRBJ1-3
d_call: NA
clone_size: NA
v_call: TRBV18
cdr3_nt: TGTGCCAGCTCACCCCGCCCCGGCAGGGAGGCAAACACCATATATTTT
cdr3_aa: CASSPRPGREANTIYF

j_call: TRBJ1-2
d_call: NA
clone_size: once
v_call: TRBV28
cdr3_nt: TGTGCCAGCATAGGTGCTGACTATGGCTACACCTTC
cdr3_aa: CASIGADYGYTF

j_call: TRBJ2-7
d_call: TRBD1
clone_size: NA
v_call: TRBV28
cdr3_nt: TGTGCCAGCAGTTCCTCTCTTCCCGGGACAGGGCGCTACGAGCAGTACTTC
cdr3_aa: CASSSSLPGTGRYEQYF

j_call: TRBJ2-1
d_call: NA
clone_size: once
v_call: TRBV19
cdr3_nt: TGTGCCAGTAGTATAGATTCGGGTAATCAGTTCTTC
cdr3_aa: CASSIDSGNQFF

j_call: TRBJ2-1
d_call: TRBD1
clone_size: NA
v_call: TRBV12-5
cdr3_nt: TGTGCTAGTGGTTTGACCGGTCCCGGGACAGGGTCTAATGAGCAGTTCTTC
cdr3_aa: CASGLTGPGTGSNEQFF

j_call: TRBJ2-7
d_call: TRBD2
clone_size: NA
v_call: TRBV2
cdr3_nt: TGTGCCAGCAGCCCCGGGACTAGCGGCTACGAGCAGTACTTC
cdr3_aa: CASSPGTSGYEQYF

j_call: TRBJ1-4
d_call: TRBD1
clone_size: NA
v_call: TRBV7-8
cdr3_nt: TGTGCCAGCAGCCCGGGACAGGGGGCTGAGAGGGATCGGGAAAAACTGTTTTTT
cdr3_aa: CASSPGQGAERDREKLFF

j_call: TRBJ2-4
d_call: NA
clone_size: few
v_call: TRBV28
cdr3_nt: TGTGCCAGCAGAGGGGGAAACATTCAGTACTTC
cdr3_aa: CASRGGNIQYF

j_call: TRBJ2-7
d_call: NA
clone_size: NA
v_call: TRBV27
cdr3_nt: TGTGCCAGCAGTTTCCGGGTAACCTACGAGCAGTACTTC
cdr3_aa: CASSFRVTYEQYF

j_call: TRBJ2-5
d_call: NA
clone_size: NA
v_call: TRBV5-6
cdr3_nt: TGTGCCAGCAGCTTCATGGAGACCCAAGAGACCCAGTACTTC
cdr3_aa: CASSFMETQETQYF

j_call: TRBJ2-5
d_call: TRBD2
clone_size: NA
v_call: TRBV2
cdr3_nt: TGTGCCAGCAGTTCACGACTAGCGGGAGACGAGACCCAGTACTTC
cdr3_aa: CASSSRLAGDETQYF

j_call: TRBJ2-5
d_call: TRBD2
clone_size: NA
v_call: TRBV7-9
cdr3_nt: TGTGCCAGCAGCTTAGCTAGCGGGAGGCAGACCCAGTACTTC
cdr3_aa: CASSLASGRQTQYF

j_call: TRBJ1-2
d_call: TRBD1
clone_size: NA
v_call: TRBV2
cdr3_nt: TGTGCCAGCAGGGTAGACAGGGAAAACTATGGCTACACCTTC
cdr3_aa: CASRVDRENYGYTF

j_call: TRBJ2-4
d_call: TRBD1
clone_size: NA
v_call: TRBV19
cdr3_nt: TGTGCCAGTAGTACGCGGACAGGGGGCGCAGCCATTCAGTACTTC
cdr3_aa: CASSTRTGGAAIQYF

j_call: TRBJ2-1
d_call: TRBD1
clone_size: NA
v_call: TRBV7-2
cdr3_nt: TGTGCCAGCAGCCAGGGACAGGGGGTGGGAAATGAGCAGTTCTTC
cdr3_aa: CASSQGQGVGNEQFF